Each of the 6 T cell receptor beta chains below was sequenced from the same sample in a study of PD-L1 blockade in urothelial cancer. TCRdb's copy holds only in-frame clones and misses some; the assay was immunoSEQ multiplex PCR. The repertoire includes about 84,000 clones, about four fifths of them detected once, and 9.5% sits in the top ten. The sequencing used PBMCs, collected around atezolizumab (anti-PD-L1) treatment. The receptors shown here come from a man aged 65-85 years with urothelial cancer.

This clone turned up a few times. The CDR3 nucleotides are TGTGCTAGTGGGAGGTGGGGGCTAGAAGGCTACACCTTC. This encodes CASGRWGLEGYTF. The J gene is TRBJ1-2, the V gene TRBV12-5, with D tentatively TRBD1 (6 bases). The CDR3 length is 13 residues. Trimming stripped 6 bases from V and 8 bases from J, with 16 bases between. Germline loops: CDR1 LGHNT, CDR2 FRNRAP.

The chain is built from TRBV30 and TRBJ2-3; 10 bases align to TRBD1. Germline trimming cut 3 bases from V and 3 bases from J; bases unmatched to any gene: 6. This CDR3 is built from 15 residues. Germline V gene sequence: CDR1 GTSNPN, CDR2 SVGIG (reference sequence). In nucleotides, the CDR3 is TGTGCCTGGAGAGAGAGGGGACAGGGGACAGATACGCAGTATTTT. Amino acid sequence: CAWRERGQGTDTQYF.

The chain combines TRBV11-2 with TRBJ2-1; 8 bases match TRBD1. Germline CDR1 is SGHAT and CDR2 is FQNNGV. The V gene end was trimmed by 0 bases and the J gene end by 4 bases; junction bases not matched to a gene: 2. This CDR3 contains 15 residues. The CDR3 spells CASSLDQGAYNEQFF. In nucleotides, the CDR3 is TGTGCCAGCAGCTTAGATCAGGGGGCTTACAATGAGCAGTTCTTC.

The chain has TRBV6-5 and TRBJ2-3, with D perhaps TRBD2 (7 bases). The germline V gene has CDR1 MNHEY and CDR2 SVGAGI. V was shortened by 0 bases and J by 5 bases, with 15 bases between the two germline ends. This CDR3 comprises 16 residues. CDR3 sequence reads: CASSYSRGGGQDTQYF. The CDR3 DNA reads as TGTGCCAGCAGTTACTCGAGGGGGGGAGGTCAAGATACGCAGTATTTT.

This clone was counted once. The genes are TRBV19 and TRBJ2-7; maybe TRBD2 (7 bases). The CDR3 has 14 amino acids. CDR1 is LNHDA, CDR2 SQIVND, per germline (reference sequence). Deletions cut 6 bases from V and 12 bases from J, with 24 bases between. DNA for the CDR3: TGTGCCAGTAGCTTGGGGGGGCCCGCTGGTGGTGTGTACTTC. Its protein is CASSLGGPAGGVYF.

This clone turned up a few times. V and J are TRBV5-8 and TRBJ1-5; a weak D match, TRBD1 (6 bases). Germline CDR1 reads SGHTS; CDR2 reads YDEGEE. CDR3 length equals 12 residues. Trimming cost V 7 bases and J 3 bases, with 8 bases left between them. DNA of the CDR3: TGTGCCAGCCAGGGGTACAATCAGCCCCAGCATTTT. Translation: CASQGYNQPQHF.